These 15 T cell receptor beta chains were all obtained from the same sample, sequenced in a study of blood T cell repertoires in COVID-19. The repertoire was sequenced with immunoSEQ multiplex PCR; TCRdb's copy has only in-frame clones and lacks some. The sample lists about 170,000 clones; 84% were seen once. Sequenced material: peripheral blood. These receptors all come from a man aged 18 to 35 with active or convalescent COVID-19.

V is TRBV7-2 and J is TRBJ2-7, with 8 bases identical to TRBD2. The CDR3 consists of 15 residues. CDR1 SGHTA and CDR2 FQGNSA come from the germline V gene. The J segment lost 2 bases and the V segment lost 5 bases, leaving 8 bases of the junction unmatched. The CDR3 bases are TGTGCCAGCAGCAAAGGACTAGCAGTGACCTACGAGCAGTACTTC. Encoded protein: CASSKGLAVTYEQYF.

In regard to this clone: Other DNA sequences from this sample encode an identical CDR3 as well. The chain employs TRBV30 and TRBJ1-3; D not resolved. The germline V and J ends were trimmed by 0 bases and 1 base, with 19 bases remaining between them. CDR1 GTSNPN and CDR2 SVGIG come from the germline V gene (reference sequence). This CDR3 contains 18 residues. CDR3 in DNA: TGTGCCTGGAGTGTAGGATTGGGCCCCTTTGTTTCTGGAAACACCATATATTTT. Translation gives CAWSVGLGPFVSGNTIYF.

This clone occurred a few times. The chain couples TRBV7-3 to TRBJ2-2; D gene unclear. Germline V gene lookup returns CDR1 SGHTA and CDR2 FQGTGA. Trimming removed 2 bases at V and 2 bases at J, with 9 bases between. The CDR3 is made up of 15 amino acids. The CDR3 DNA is TGTGCCAGCAGCTTATTTGCAGATAACACCGGGGAGCTGTTTTTT. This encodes CASSLFADNTGELFF. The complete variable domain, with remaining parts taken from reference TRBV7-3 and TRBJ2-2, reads GAGVSQTPSNKVTEKGKYVELRCDPISGHTALYWYRQSLGQGPEFLIYFQGTGAADDSGLPNDRFFAVRPEGSVSTLKIQRTERGDSAVYLCASSLFADNTGELFFGEGSRLTVL.

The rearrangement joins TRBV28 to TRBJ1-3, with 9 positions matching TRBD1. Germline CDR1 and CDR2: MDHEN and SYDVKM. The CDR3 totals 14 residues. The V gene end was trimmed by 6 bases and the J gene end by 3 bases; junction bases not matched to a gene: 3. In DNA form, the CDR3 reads TGTGCCAGCAGAACAGGGGGCAGTGGAAACACCATATATTTT. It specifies CASRTGGSGNTIYF.

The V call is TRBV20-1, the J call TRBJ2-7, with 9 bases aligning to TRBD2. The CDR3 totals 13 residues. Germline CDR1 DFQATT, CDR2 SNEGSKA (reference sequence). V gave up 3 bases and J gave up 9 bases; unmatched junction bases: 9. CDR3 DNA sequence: TGCAGTGCTAGTGATAGCGGGAGAGCGGGGCAGTACTTC. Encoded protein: CSASDSGRAGQYF.

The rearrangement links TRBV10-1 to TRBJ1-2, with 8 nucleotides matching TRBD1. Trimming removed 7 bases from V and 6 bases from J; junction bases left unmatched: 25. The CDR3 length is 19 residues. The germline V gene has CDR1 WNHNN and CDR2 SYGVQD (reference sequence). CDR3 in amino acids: CASTPLGLADREIENGYTF. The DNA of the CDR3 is TGCGCCAGCACCCCCCTTGGACTTGCGGACAGGGAGATTGAAAATGGCTACACCTTC.

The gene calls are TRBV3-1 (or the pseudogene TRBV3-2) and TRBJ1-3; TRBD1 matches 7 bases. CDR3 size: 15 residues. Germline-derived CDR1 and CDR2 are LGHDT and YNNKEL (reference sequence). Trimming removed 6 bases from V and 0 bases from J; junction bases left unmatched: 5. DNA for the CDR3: TGTGCCAGCAGAAGGGACAGCCTCTCTGGAAACACCATATATTTT. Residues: CASRRDSLSGNTIYF.

CDR3 in DNA: TGTGCCAGCAGTGGCAGGGGTTGGAATAATTCACCCCTCCACTTT. Amino acids: CASSGRGWNNSPLHF. V gene TRBV2 combines with J gene TRBJ1-6; tentative D call: TRBD1 (6 bases). V was clipped by 4 bases and J by 5 bases, with 12 bases between them. CDR3 size: 15 residues. Germline loops: CDR1 SNHLY, CDR2 FYNNEI.

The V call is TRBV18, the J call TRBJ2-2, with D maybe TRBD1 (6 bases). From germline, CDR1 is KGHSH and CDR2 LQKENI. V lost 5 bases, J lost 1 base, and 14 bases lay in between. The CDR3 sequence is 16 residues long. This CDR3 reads CASSTARGLNTGELFF. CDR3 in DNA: TGTGCCAGCTCAACGGCGAGGGGGTTGAACACCGGGGAGCTGTTTTTT.

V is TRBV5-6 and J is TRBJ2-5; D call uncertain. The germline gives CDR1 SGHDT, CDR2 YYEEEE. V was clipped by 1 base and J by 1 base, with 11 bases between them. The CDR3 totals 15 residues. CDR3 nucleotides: TGTGCCAGCAGCTTGCCCGGTTGGAGCCAAGAGACCCAGTACTTC. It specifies CASSLPGWSQETQYF.

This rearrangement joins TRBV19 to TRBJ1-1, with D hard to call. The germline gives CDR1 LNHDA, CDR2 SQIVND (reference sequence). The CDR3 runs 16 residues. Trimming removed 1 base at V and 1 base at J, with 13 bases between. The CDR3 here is CASSIGWRGSNTEAFF. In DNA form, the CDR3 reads TGTGCCAGTAGTATAGGATGGCGCGGGTCGAACACTGAAGCTTTCTTT.

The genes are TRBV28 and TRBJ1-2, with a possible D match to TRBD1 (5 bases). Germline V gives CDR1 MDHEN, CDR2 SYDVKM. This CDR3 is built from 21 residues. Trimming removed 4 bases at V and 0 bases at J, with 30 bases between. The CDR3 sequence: CASSSWGSGLTKAPSNYGYTF. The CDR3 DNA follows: TGTGCCAGCAGTTCCTGGGGCAGTGGACTAACAAAAGCTCCTTCTAACTATGGCTACACCTTC.

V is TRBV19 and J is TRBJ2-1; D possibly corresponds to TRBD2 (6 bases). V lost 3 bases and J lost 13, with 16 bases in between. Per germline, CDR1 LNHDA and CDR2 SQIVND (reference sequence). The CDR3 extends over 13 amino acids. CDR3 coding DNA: TGTGCCAGTAGTATCGGGAGAGGTGATACCCAGTTCTTC. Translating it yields CASSIGRGDTQFF.

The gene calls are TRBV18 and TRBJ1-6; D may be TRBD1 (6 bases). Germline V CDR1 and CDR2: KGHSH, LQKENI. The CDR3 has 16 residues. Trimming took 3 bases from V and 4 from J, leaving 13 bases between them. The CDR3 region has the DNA TGTGCCAGCTCACCGCAGGGGTCAGGGTATAATTCACCCCTCCACTTT. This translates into CASSPQGSGYNSPLHF.

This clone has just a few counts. The CDR3 here is CASSGEGPGLAGQETQYF. The CDR3 DNA reads as TGTGCCAGCAGCGGAGAGGGACCGGGACTAGCGGGCCAAGAGACCCAGTACTTC. The chain uses TRBV9 and TRBJ2-5; the match to TRBD2 covers 12 bases. The V gene's germline CDR1 is SGDLS and CDR2 YYNGEE. The CDR3 totals 18 residues. J was trimmed by 1 base and V by 3 bases; bases with no gene match: 10.